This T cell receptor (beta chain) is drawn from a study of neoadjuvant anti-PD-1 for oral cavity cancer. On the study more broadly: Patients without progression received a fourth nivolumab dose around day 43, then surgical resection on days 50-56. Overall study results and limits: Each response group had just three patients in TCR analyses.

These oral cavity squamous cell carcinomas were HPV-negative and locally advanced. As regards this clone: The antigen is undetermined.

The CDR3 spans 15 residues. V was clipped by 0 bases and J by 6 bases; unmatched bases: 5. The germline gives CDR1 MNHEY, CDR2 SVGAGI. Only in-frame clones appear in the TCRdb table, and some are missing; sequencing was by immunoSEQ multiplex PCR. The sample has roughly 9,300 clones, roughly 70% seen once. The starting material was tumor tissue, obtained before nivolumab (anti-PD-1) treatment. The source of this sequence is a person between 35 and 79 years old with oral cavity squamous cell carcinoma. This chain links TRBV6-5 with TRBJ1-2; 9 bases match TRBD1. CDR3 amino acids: CASSYSGQGVHGYTF. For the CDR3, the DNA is TGTGCCAGCAGTTACTCGGGACAGGGTGTTCATGGCTACACCTTC.